This T cell receptor (beta chain) came from a study of blood T cell repertoires in COVID-19. CDR3 size: 17 residues. Germline V gene sequence: CDR1 SGHAT, CDR2 FQNNGV. Germline trimming cut 0 bases from V and 3 bases from J; bases unmatched to any gene: 6. Sequenced by immunoSEQ multiplex PCR; TCRdb stores in-frame clones only, minus some. The sample shows around 340,000 clones, roughly 90% of them seen only once. This receptor was taken from a woman aged 25 to 45 who had been exposed to COVID-19. J is TRBJ1-2 and V is TRBV11-2; 11 bases fit TRBD1. Sequencing was done on a sample of PBMCs or T cells enriched from blood (not recorded which). In nucleotides, the CDR3 is TGTGCCAGCAGCTTAGATTGGACAGGGGGCCGGGACTATGGCTACACCTTC. This codes for CASSLDWTGGRDYGYTF.